The text below deals with one T cell receptor beta chain. The record originates from a study of blood T cell repertoires in COVID-19. As for the study in general: COVID-19 samples collected from the United States, Italy and Spain covered acute and convalescent phases.

Germline trimming cut 6 bases from V and 4 bases from J; bases unmatched to any gene: 11. This CDR3 comprises 15 residues. Germline loops: CDR1 MNHEY, CDR2 SVGAGI. Sequencing used immunoSEQ multiplex PCR; TCRdb keeps in-frame clones, though not all of them. The profile shows 220,000 or so clones, 85% to 90% of them singletons. The rearrangement uses TRBV6-5 and TRBJ1-2; 7 bases are shared with TRBD1. The receptor was isolated from a woman aged 18 to 35 in a cohort exposed to, infected with or recovered from COVID-19 (not recorded which). Sequencing was performed on PBMCs or T cells enriched from blood (not recorded which). The CDR3, as DNA: TGTGCCAGCAGAAGCCAACCGGGACAGTCCTATGGCTACACCTTC. Its protein product is CASRSQPGQSYGYTF.